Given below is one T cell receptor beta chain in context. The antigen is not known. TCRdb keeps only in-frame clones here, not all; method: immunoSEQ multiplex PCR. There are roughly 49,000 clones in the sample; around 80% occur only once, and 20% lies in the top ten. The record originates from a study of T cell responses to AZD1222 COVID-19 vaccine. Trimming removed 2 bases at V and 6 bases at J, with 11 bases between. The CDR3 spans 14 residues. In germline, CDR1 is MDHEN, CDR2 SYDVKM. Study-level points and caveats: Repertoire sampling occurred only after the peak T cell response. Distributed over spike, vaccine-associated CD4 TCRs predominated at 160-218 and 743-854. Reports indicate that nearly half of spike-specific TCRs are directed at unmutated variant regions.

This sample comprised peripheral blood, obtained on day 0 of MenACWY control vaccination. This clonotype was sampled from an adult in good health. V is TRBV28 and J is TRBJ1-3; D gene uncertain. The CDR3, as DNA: TGTGCCAGCAGTTTAAGTAGGGCCCAAAACACCATATATTTT. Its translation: CASSLSRAQNTIYF.